One and the same sample provided the 2 T cell receptor beta chains below, sequenced in a study of OX40 agonist ivuxolimab in advanced cancers. The receptor library was made with the immunoSEQ multiplex PCR assay. Not all clones reach the TCRdb copy of this immuneACCESS table, which keeps in-frame sequences only. Checked studies attribute under half of the gap to unresolved V genes and leave the rest unexplained. A total of about 80,000 clones appear in this sample, approximately 85% of them only once. In total, the top ten clones hold approximately 25% of the sample. The sample here was CD4+ or CD8+ T cells sorted from blood, taken in a trial of the OX40 agonist ivuxolimab. The receptors here all came from an adult with an advanced solid tumor such as melanoma, head and neck, liver or kidney cancer.

This clone came up a few times. V and J are TRBV19 and TRBJ1-3; D remains unclear. The germline CDR1 and CDR2 sequences are LNHDA and SQIVND (reference sequence). The length of the CDR3 is 13 residues. V shed 7 bases and J shed 0 bases, with 7 bases lying between them. CDR3 amino acids: CASNLGSGNTIYF. In DNA form, the CDR3 reads TGTGCCAGTAACCTTGGCTCTGGAAACACCATATATTTT. The complete variable domain, with remaining parts taken from reference TRBV19 and TRBJ1-3, reads DGGITQSPKYLFRKEGQNVTLSCEQNLNHDAMYWYRQDPGQGLRLIYYSQIVNDFQKGDIAEGYSVSREKKESFPLTVTSAQKNPTAFYLCASNLGSGNTIYFGEGSWLTVV.

This clone has only one observation. The rearrangement uses TRBV7-7 and TRBJ2-2; 8 positions match TRBD2. CDR1 and CDR2 from the germline V gene are SSHAT and FNYEAQ (reference sequence). The CDR3 sequence is 16 residues long. J gave up 4 bases and V 1 base, and 5 bases lay outside the gene matches. CDR3 region: CASSLDGRAGTGELFF. CDR3 DNA: TGTGCCAGCAGCTTAGACGGGAGGGCCGGCACCGGGGAGCTGTTTTTT.